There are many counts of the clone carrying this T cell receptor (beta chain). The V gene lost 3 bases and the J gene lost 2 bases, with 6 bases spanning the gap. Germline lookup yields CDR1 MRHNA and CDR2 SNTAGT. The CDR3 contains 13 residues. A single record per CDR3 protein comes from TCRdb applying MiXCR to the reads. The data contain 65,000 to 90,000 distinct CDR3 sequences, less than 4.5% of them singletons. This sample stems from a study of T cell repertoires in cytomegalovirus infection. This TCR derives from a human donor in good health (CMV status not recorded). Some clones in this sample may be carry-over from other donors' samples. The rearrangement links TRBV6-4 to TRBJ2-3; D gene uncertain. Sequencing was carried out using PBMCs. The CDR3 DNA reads TGTGCCAGCAGTGAGCAGGTCACAGATACGCAGTATTTT. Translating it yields CASSEQVTDTQYF.